Given below is one T cell receptor beta chain in context. What it binds is unknown. The data were obtained in a study of regulatory T cells in long-lasting Graves disease. Study-wide results and caveats: Samples came from peripheral blood alone, without thyroid tissue.

Time point: persistent/refractory GD, antithyroid drugs over 5 years with positive TRAb. There was RNA extracted from PBMCs, and the TCR library was made from it. Researchers made TCR beta libraries by using iRepertoire HTBI primers and running Arm-PCR on CDR3 regions. One entry per CDR3 protein results from TCRdb running MiXCR on the multiplex PCR reads. The repertoire holds a few hundred thousand distinct CDR3 sequences, with approximately 23% as singletons. V lost 5 bases, J lost 0 bases, and 22 bases lay in between. The CDR3 has 19 amino acids. Germline V gene lookup returns CDR1 SEHNR and CDR2 FQNEAQ (reference sequence).

Sequencing was performed on peripheral blood mononuclear cells (PBMCs), taken when the disease was refractory, from a patient treated with antithyroid drugs. The TCR comes from a female donor with Graves disease. The chain combines TRBV7-9 with TRBJ1-4; a weak D match, TRBD1 (5 bases). The CDR3 bases are TGTGCCAGCAGCCCGATCGGGTCAGGGCTTTCCCCAACTAATGAAAAACTGTTTTTT. Its translation: CASSPIGSGLSPTNEKLFF.